Listed below are T cell receptor beta chains from one sample, sequenced in a study of Ad26.COV2.S vaccination and SARS-CoV-2 variants. TCRdb keeps only in-frame clones here, not all; method: immunoSEQ multiplex PCR. The table has roughly 510,000 clones, 87% seen once. Sample: peripheral blood, taken in a trial of Ad26.COV2.S vaccine versus placebo. The receptors come from a person between 18 and 59 years old who received the Ad26.COV2.S COVID-19 vaccine or a placebo. CDR3s include the opening cysteine and the closing phenylalanine or tryptophan. The order of the fields is CDR3 protein, CDR3 DNA, V gene, clone size, D gene, CDR3 length, J gene. D genes are given only for firm matches. Clone size, where shown, is once, few, many, or a class for clones that have expanded.

cdr3_aa: CASSTRLVPDTQYF
cdr3_nt: TGTGCCAGTAGTACCAGACTAGTCCCGGATACGCAGTATTTT
v_call: TRBV19
clone_size: -
d_call: -
cdr3_length: 14
j_call: TRBJ2-3

cdr3_aa: CASSQQGAPDTQYF
cdr3_nt: TGTGCCAGCAGCCAGCAGGGGGCCCCAGATACGCAGTATTTT
v_call: TRBV27
clone_size: -
d_call: TRBD1
cdr3_length: 14
j_call: TRBJ2-3

cdr3_aa: CASSRPGQGYEQYF
cdr3_nt: TGTGCCAGCAGCCGACCGGGACAGGGCTACGAGCAGTACTTC
v_call: TRBV5-4
clone_size: -
d_call: TRBD1
cdr3_length: 14
j_call: TRBJ2-7

cdr3_aa: CASSLRDFSYEQYF
cdr3_nt: TGTGCCAGCAGCTTAAGGGACTTCTCCTACGAGCAGTACTTC
v_call: TRBV11-1
clone_size: -
d_call: -
cdr3_length: 14
j_call: TRBJ2-7

cdr3_aa: CASSPIEETQYF
cdr3_nt: TGTGCCAGCTCACCGATTGAAGAGACCCAGTACTTC
v_call: TRBV18
clone_size: once
d_call: -
cdr3_length: 12
j_call: TRBJ2-5

cdr3_aa: CASSLDTAGTYEQYF
cdr3_nt: TGTGCCAGCAGCTTAGATACGGCGGGAACCTACGAGCAGTACTTC
v_call: TRBV7-9
clone_size: -
d_call: -
cdr3_length: 15
j_call: TRBJ2-7

cdr3_aa: CASSQVQGRTYEQYF
cdr3_nt: TGTGCCAGCAGTCAAGTGCAGGGACGGACCTACGAGCAGTACTTC
v_call: TRBV28
clone_size: -
d_call: -
cdr3_length: 15
j_call: TRBJ2-7

cdr3_aa: CAVFTGELFF
cdr3_nt: TGTGCCGTATTCACCGGGGAGCTGTTTTTT
v_call: TRBV19
clone_size: -
d_call: -
cdr3_length: 10
j_call: TRBJ2-2

cdr3_aa: CASSFLAVNEQFF
cdr3_nt: TGTGCCAGCAGTTTCTTAGCGGTCAATGAGCAGTTCTTC
v_call: TRBV12-3/TRBV12-4
clone_size: -
d_call: -
cdr3_length: 13
j_call: TRBJ2-1

cdr3_aa: CASSLGGRLYEQYF
cdr3_nt: TGTGCCAGCAGCTTAGGCGGGAGACTCTACGAGCAGTACTTC
v_call: TRBV7-2
clone_size: -
d_call: TRBD2
cdr3_length: 14
j_call: TRBJ2-7

cdr3_aa: CAISETGRDQPQHF
cdr3_nt: TGTGCCATCAGTGAAACAGGCCGGGATCAGCCCCAGCATTTT
v_call: TRBV10-3
clone_size: -
d_call: -
cdr3_length: 14
j_call: TRBJ1-5

cdr3_aa: CASSGGSYGGYTF
cdr3_nt: TGTGCCAGCAGTGGAGGGTCGTACGGTGGCTACACCTTC
v_call: TRBV25-1
clone_size: few
d_call: -
cdr3_length: 13
j_call: TRBJ1-2

cdr3_aa: CASSPLAGVGGYDEQFF
cdr3_nt: TGTGCCAGCAGTCCCTTAGCGGGAGTAGGCGGTTACGATGAGCAGTTCTTC
v_call: TRBV28
clone_size: -
d_call: TRBD2
cdr3_length: 17
j_call: TRBJ2-1

cdr3_aa: CASSLVAGARYEQYF
cdr3_nt: TGTGCCAGCAGCTTAGTAGCCGGGGCCCGCTACGAGCAGTACTTC
v_call: TRBV11-2
clone_size: once
d_call: -
cdr3_length: 15
j_call: TRBJ2-7

cdr3_aa: CASSSPLGTSGYTDTQYF
cdr3_nt: TGTGCCAGCAGTTCCCCCCTGGGGACTAGCGGCTACACAGATACGCAGTATTTT
v_call: TRBV6-2/TRBV6-3
clone_size: few
d_call: TRBD2
cdr3_length: 18
j_call: TRBJ2-3

cdr3_aa: CASSILAGPDTQYF
cdr3_nt: TGTGCCAGCAGCATTTTAGCGGGTCCAGATACGCAGTATTTT
v_call: TRBV7-2
clone_size: -
d_call: TRBD2
cdr3_length: 14
j_call: TRBJ2-3

cdr3_aa: CASTKLAGNTGELFF
cdr3_nt: TGTGCCAGTACTAAACTAGCGGGAAACACCGGGGAGCTGTTTTTT
v_call: TRBV19
clone_size: -
d_call: TRBD2
cdr3_length: 15
j_call: TRBJ2-2

cdr3_aa: CASSEDHYNEQFF
cdr3_nt: TGTGCCAGCAGTGAGGACCACTACAATGAGCAGTTCTTC
v_call: TRBV28
clone_size: -
d_call: -
cdr3_length: 13
j_call: TRBJ2-1

cdr3_aa: CAWTPRGNTEAFF
cdr3_nt: TGTGCCTGGACCCCGAGGGGGAACACTGAAGCTTTCTTT
v_call: TRBV30
clone_size: few
d_call: -
cdr3_length: 13
j_call: TRBJ1-1

cdr3_aa: CASSLVGGYEQYF
cdr3_nt: TGTGCCAGCAGCTTAGTCGGGGGCTACGAGCAGTACTTC
v_call: TRBV7-9
clone_size: -
d_call: -
cdr3_length: 13
j_call: TRBJ2-7

cdr3_aa: CASSLGATHQPQHF
cdr3_nt: TGTGCCAGCAGTCTAGGGGCTACCCATCAGCCCCAGCATTTT
v_call: TRBV28
clone_size: -
d_call: -
cdr3_length: 14
j_call: TRBJ1-5

cdr3_aa: CASSWAKVGLAGVYEQFF
cdr3_nt: TGCGCCAGCAGCTGGGCGAAGGTTGGATTAGCGGGAGTGTATGAGCAGTTCTTC
v_call: TRBV5-1
clone_size: -
d_call: TRBD2
cdr3_length: 18
j_call: TRBJ2-1

cdr3_aa: CASSTTDTQYF
cdr3_nt: TGTGCCAGCAGCACCACAGATACGCAGTATTTT
v_call: TRBV28
clone_size: -
d_call: -
cdr3_length: 11
j_call: TRBJ2-3

cdr3_aa: CASSISGPTEAFF
cdr3_nt: TGTGCCAGTAGTATTTCCGGTCCCACTGAAGCTTTCTTT
v_call: TRBV19
clone_size: -
d_call: -
cdr3_length: 13
j_call: TRBJ1-1

cdr3_aa: CASSWTLGQETQYF
cdr3_nt: TGTGCCAGCAGTTGGACATTGGGTCAAGAGACCCAGTACTTC
v_call: TRBV6-2/TRBV6-3
clone_size: -
d_call: -
cdr3_length: 14
j_call: TRBJ2-5

cdr3_aa: CATSRSDLAREQFF
cdr3_nt: TGTGCCACCAGCAGATCCGATCTAGCGCGTGAGCAGTTCTTC
v_call: TRBV15
clone_size: -
d_call: -
cdr3_length: 14
j_call: TRBJ2-1

cdr3_aa: CAWSETGNSPLHF
cdr3_nt: TGTGCCTGGTCGGAGACGGGGAATTCACCCCTCCACTTT
v_call: TRBV30
clone_size: -
d_call: -
cdr3_length: 13
j_call: TRBJ1-6

cdr3_aa: CASSLSLRATNEKLFF
cdr3_nt: TGCGCCAGCAGCTTGTCTCTCAGAGCAACTAATGAAAAACTGTTTTTT
v_call: TRBV5-1
clone_size: -
d_call: -
cdr3_length: 16
j_call: TRBJ1-4

cdr3_aa: CSVEGQPSYNEQFF
cdr3_nt: TGCAGCGTTGAAGGACAGCCATCCTACAATGAGCAGTTCTTC
v_call: TRBV29-1
clone_size: -
d_call: -
cdr3_length: 14
j_call: TRBJ2-1

cdr3_aa: CASSEQSRTWGYTF
cdr3_nt: TGTGCCAGCAGCGAACAATCCAGGACGTGGGGCTACACCTTC
v_call: TRBV7-2
clone_size: few
d_call: -
cdr3_length: 14
j_call: TRBJ1-2

cdr3_aa: CASSFQGVGVAGANVLTF
cdr3_nt: TGTGCCAGCAGTTTCCAGGGGGTCGGTGTGGCTGGGGCCAACGTCCTGACTTTC
v_call: TRBV27
clone_size: -
d_call: TRBD1
cdr3_length: 18
j_call: TRBJ2-6

cdr3_aa: CASSRGEKLFF
cdr3_nt: TGTGCCAGTAGCAGGGGTGAAAAACTGTTTTTT
v_call: TRBV19
clone_size: -
d_call: -
cdr3_length: 11
j_call: TRBJ1-4

cdr3_aa: CASSQDKSYTF
cdr3_nt: TGTGCCAGCAGCCAAGATAAGAGCTACACCTTC
v_call: TRBV3-1/TRBV3-2
clone_size: -
d_call: -
cdr3_length: 11
j_call: TRBJ1-2

cdr3_aa: CASSPRRGTDTQYF
cdr3_nt: TGTGCCAGCAGCCCGCGGCGGGGCACAGATACGCAGTATTTT
v_call: TRBV5-4
clone_size: -
d_call: -
cdr3_length: 14
j_call: TRBJ2-3

cdr3_aa: CASSDPRQGPWSNEQFF
cdr3_nt: TGTGCCAGCAGTGACCCCAGACAGGGTCCTTGGAGCAATGAGCAGTTCTTC
v_call: TRBV27
clone_size: -
d_call: TRBD1
cdr3_length: 17
j_call: TRBJ2-1

cdr3_aa: CASSLQDRGGADTQYF
cdr3_nt: TGCGCCAGCAGCTTGCAGGACAGGGGGGGCGCAGATACGCAGTATTTT
v_call: TRBV5-1
clone_size: -
d_call: TRBD1
cdr3_length: 16
j_call: TRBJ2-3

cdr3_aa: CATAGGDGDTQYF
cdr3_nt: TGTGCCACTGCGGGAGGAGATGGAGATACGCAGTATTTT
v_call: TRBV19
clone_size: once
d_call: TRBD2
cdr3_length: 13
j_call: TRBJ2-3

cdr3_aa: CASSLEGNTEAFF
cdr3_nt: TGTGCCAGCAGCTTGGAGGGCAACACTGAAGCTTTCTTT
v_call: TRBV5-4
clone_size: -
d_call: -
cdr3_length: 13
j_call: TRBJ1-1

cdr3_aa: CASSDLGYNEQFF
cdr3_nt: TGTGCCAGCAGTGATCTGGGGTACAATGAGCAGTTCTTC
v_call: TRBV2
clone_size: -
d_call: -
cdr3_length: 13
j_call: TRBJ2-1

cdr3_aa: CASSYVTTEAFF
cdr3_nt: TGTGCCAGCAGTTACGTGACTACTGAAGCTTTCTTT
v_call: TRBV6-5
clone_size: -
d_call: -
cdr3_length: 12
j_call: TRBJ1-1

cdr3_aa: CASSLDSLYGYTF
cdr3_nt: TGTGCCAGCAGCTTAGACTCGCTCTATGGCTACACCTTC
v_call: TRBV7-2
clone_size: -
d_call: -
cdr3_length: 13
j_call: TRBJ1-2

cdr3_aa: CASSGSRWGGDNSPLHF
cdr3_nt: TGTGCCAGCAGCGGTTCCCGTTGGGGGGGCGATAATTCACCCCTCCACTTT
v_call: TRBV7-2
clone_size: -
d_call: -
cdr3_length: 17
j_call: TRBJ1-6

cdr3_aa: CASSLTGDLSEQYF
cdr3_nt: TGTGCCAGCAGCTTAACGGGGGACCTGAGCGAGCAGTACTTC
v_call: TRBV7-9
clone_size: once
d_call: -
cdr3_length: 14
j_call: TRBJ2-7

cdr3_aa: CAWMASSKQETQYF
cdr3_nt: TGTGCCTGGATGGCTAGCTCAAAACAAGAGACCCAGTACTTC
v_call: TRBV30
clone_size: -
d_call: -
cdr3_length: 14
j_call: TRBJ2-5

cdr3_aa: CASSSGGGYEQYF
cdr3_nt: TGTGCCAGCAGCTCCGGCGGAGGGTACGAGCAGTACTTC
v_call: TRBV7-2
clone_size: -
d_call: -
cdr3_length: 13
j_call: TRBJ2-7

cdr3_aa: CASRPRHRAKNIQYF
cdr3_nt: TGTGCCAGCAGACCCCGACACAGAGCCAAAAACATTCAGTACTTC
v_call: TRBV28
clone_size: -
d_call: -
cdr3_length: 15
j_call: TRBJ2-4

cdr3_aa: CASSAADMTYEQYF
cdr3_nt: TGTGCCAGCAGCGCCGCAGACATGACCTACGAGCAGTACTTC
v_call: TRBV5-4
clone_size: -
d_call: -
cdr3_length: 14
j_call: TRBJ2-7

cdr3_aa: CASRRTAGRTNYGYTF
cdr3_nt: TGTGCCAGCAGAAGGACAGCCGGACGAACTAACTATGGCTACACCTTC
v_call: TRBV28
clone_size: -
d_call: -
cdr3_length: 16
j_call: TRBJ1-2

cdr3_aa: CASSQRGATEQYF
cdr3_nt: TGTGCCAGCAGTCAAAGAGGAGCAACCGAGCAGTACTTC
v_call: TRBV27
clone_size: -
d_call: -
cdr3_length: 13
j_call: TRBJ2-7

cdr3_aa: CSVQAGTGYTGELFF
cdr3_nt: TGCAGCGTTCAAGCCGGGACAGGGTACACCGGGGAGCTGTTTTTT
v_call: TRBV29-1
clone_size: -
d_call: TRBD1
cdr3_length: 15
j_call: TRBJ2-2

cdr3_aa: CASSSGFRGTEAFF
cdr3_nt: TGTGCCAGCAGTTCCGGGTTCCGTGGCACTGAAGCTTTCTTT
v_call: TRBV28
clone_size: -
d_call: -
cdr3_length: 14
j_call: TRBJ1-1

cdr3_aa: CASSPRTRETQYF
cdr3_nt: TGTGCCAGCAGCCCCCGGACCAGGGAGACCCAGTACTTC
v_call: TRBV5-6
clone_size: -
d_call: -
cdr3_length: 13
j_call: TRBJ2-5